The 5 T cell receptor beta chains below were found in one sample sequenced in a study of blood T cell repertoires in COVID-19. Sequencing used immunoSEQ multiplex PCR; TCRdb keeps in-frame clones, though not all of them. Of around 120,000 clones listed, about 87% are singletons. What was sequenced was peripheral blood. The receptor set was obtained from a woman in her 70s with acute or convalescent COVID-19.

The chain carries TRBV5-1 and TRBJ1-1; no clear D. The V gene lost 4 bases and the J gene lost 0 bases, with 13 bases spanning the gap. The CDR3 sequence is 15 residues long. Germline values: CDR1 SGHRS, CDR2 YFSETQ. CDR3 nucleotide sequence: TGCGCCAGCAGCCCGTGGACGGGGATGAACACTGAAGCTTTCTTT. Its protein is CASSPWTGMNTEAFF.

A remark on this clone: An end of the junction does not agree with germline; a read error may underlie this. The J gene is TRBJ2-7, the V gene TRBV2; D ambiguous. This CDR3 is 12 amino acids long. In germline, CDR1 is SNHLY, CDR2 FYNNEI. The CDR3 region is CASSESVAKAPF. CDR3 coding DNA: TGTGCCAGCAGTGAGTCCGTAGCAAAGGCCCCCTTC.

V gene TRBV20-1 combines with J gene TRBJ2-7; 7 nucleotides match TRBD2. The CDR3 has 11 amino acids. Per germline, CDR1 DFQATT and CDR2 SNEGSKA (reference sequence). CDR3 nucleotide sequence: TGCAGCGCCGGGACTAACTACGAGCAGTACTTC. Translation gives CSAGTNYEQYF.

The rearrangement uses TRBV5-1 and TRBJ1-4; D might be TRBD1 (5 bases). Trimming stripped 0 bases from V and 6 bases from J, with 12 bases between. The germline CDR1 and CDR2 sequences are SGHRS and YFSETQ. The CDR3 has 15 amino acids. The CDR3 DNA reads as TGCGCCAGCAGCTTGGCGGGGACTCCCGATGAAAAACTGTTTTTT. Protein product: CASSLAGTPDEKLFF. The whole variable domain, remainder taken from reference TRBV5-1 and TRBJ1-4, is KAGVTQTPRYLIKTRGQQVTLSCSPISGHRSVSWYQQTPGQGLQFLFEYFSETQRNKGNFPGRFSGRQFSNSRSEMNVSTLELGDSALYLCASSLAGTPDEKLFFGSGTQLSVL.

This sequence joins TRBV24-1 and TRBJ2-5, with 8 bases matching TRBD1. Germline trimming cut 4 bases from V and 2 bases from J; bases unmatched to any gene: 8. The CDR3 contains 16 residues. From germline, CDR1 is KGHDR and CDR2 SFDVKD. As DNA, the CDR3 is TGTGCCACCAGTGAGGGGGGACAGGCGAATCAAGAGACCCAGTACTTC. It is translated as CATSEGGQANQETQYF.